The 13 T cell receptor beta chains presented below share a single source sample, sequenced in a study of cytomegalovirus exposure and HLA in healthy donors. The PCR made use of 60 Vbeta and 13 Jbeta primers. TCRdb keeps only in-frame clones here, not all; method: immunoSEQ multiplex PCR. The table records 150,000 to 200,000 clones, just over 75% of them present only once. Sequences were obtained from PBMCs. Source of these receptors: a man between 25 and 39 years old in good health and CMV-seronegative.

The rearrangement uses TRBV9 and TRBJ1-4, with 9 nucleotides matching TRBD1. Trimming took 5 bases from V and 8 from J; bases not matched to a gene: 7. Germline V gene lookup returns CDR1 SGDLS and CDR2 YYNGEE. The CDR3 consists of 14 residues. This CDR3 reads CASSPGQGREKLFF. In DNA, the CDR3 is TGTGCCAGCAGTCCGGGACAGGGTAGAGAAAAACTGTTTTTT. Full variable domain (outside the CDR3, taken from reference TRBV9 and TRBJ1-4): DSGVTQTPKHLITATGQRVTLRCSPRSGDLSVYWYQQSLDQGLQFLIQYYNGEERAKGNILERFSAQQFPDLHSELNLSSLELGDSALYFCASSPGQGREKLFFGSGTQLSVL.

This clone was found a few times. The chain carries TRBV5-4 and TRBJ2-2; D possibly corresponds to TRBD1 (6 bases). Germline values: CDR1 SGHNT, CDR2 YYREEE (reference sequence). CDR3 length: 15 residues. V was trimmed by 3 bases and J by 1 base, leaving 10 bases between them. The CDR3 DNA reads as TGTGCCAGCAGCTCGGACAGAAAGAACACCGGGGAGCTGTTTTTT. It is translated as CASSSDRKNTGELFF.

The DNA of the CDR3 is TGTGCCAGCAGCCTCCCCCGGGGAGCCAAAAACATTCAGTACTTC. Translation gives CASSLPRGAKNIQYF. This chain joins TRBV2 and TRBJ2-4; tentatively, D is TRBD2 (5 bases). The germline CDR1 and CDR2 sequences are SNHLY and FYNNEI. Between the trimmed V and J ends, which lost 6 bases and 0 bases, there was a span of 12 bases. The CDR3 is made up of 15 amino acids. The complete variable domain, with remaining parts taken from reference TRBV2 and TRBJ2-4, reads EPEVTQTPSHQVTQMGQEVILRCVPISNHLYFYWYRQILGQKVEFLVSFYNNEISEKSEIFDDQFSVERPDGSNFTLKIRSTKLEDSAMYFCASSLPRGAKNIQYFGAGTRLSVL.

The J gene is TRBJ1-3, the V gene TRBV14, with D hard to call. The V and J ends lost 1 base and 0 bases respectively, with 13 bases between them. Germline CDR1 SGHDN, CDR2 FVKESK. This CDR3 spans 17 amino acids. The CDR3 bases are TGTGCCAGCAGCCAAGTACAGTCTGGGAGCTCTGGAAACACCATATATTTT. Encoded protein: CASSQVQSGSSGNTIYF.

This chain connects TRBV29-1 to TRBJ1-2; 7 bases line up with TRBD1. Germline assignment: CDR1 SQVTM and CDR2 ANQGSEA. The trim removed 7 bases at V and 5 bases at J, leaving 7 bases unmatched. This CDR3 is built from 12 residues. CDR3 bases: TGCAGCGGAGGGGGCGACTTATATGGCTACACCTTC. This translates into CSGGGDLYGYTF.

This chain connects TRBV6-5 to TRBJ1-2; D perhaps matches TRBD1 (6 bases). The CDR3 spans 12 residues. Germline V gene data show CDR1 as MNHEY and CDR2 as SVGAGI. Trimming stripped 5 bases from V and 6 bases from J, with 10 bases between. CDR3: CASSPDRNGYTF. CDR3 DNA: TGTGCCAGCAGTCCCGACAGGAATGGCTACACCTTC.

The chain recombines TRBV7-8 with TRBJ2-7; D gene ambiguous. Trimming shortened V by 1 base and J by 0 bases, and 22 bases separated the two germline ends. The germline V gene has CDR1 SGHVS and CDR2 FQNEAQ. This CDR3 is built from 19 residues. CDR3: CASSLVERRSARLSYEQYF. CDR3 DNA sequence: TGTGCCAGCAGCTTAGTAGAAAGGAGATCTGCCCGCCTCTCCTACGAGCAGTACTTC.

The CDR3 coding sequence is TGTGCCAGCAGCCCCATCGGGCTAGCGGGAGGTGGTTACGAGCAGTACTTC. It codes for CASSPIGLAGGGYEQYF. The chain is built from TRBV11-2 and TRBJ2-7; 11 bases align to TRBD2. The CDR3 has 17 residues. The V and J ends lost 5 bases and 4 bases, in that order; junction bases with no gene match: 13. CDR1 and CDR2 from the germline V gene are SGHAT and FQNNGV.

The V and J genes are TRBV6-5 and TRBJ1-6, with D uncertain. V shed 0 bases and J shed 18 bases, with 15 bases lying between them. The CDR3 has 13 amino acids. CDR1 MNHEY and CDR2 SVGAGI come from the germline V gene. The CDR3 nucleotides are TGTGCCAGCAGTTACTCGATGGCAAACATTCACCACTTT. Translating gives CASSYSMANIHHF.

The chain recombines TRBV7-2 with TRBJ2-5; 7 bases align to TRBD2. This CDR3 is built from 12 residues. The trim removed 5 bases at V and 10 bases at J, leaving 7 bases unmatched. The germline V gene has CDR1 SGHTA and CDR2 FQGNSA. CDR3 in amino acids: CASSPPGGDQYF. Written as DNA, the CDR3 is TGTGCCAGCAGCCCCCCGGGGGGTGACCAGTACTTC.

This clone has a handful of counts. V usage is TRBV6-5 and J usage is TRBJ2-1; 9 bases match TRBD2. The CDR3 sequence is 15 residues long. The V and J ends lost 6 bases and 3 bases, in that order; junction bases with no gene match: 6. Looked up from germline, CDR1 is MNHEY and CDR2 is SVGAGI. The CDR3 DNA follows: TGTGCCAGCAGGGATATAGCGGGGGTCTACAATGAGCAGTTCTTC. The encoded protein is CASRDIAGVYNEQFF.

This clone was seen only a few times. V gene TRBV19 combines with J gene TRBJ2-7, with a possible D match to TRBD2 (5 bases). CDR3 length equals 15 residues. V lost 6 bases, J lost 0 bases, and 15 bases lay in between. Germline CDR1 and CDR2: LNHDA and SQIVND (reference sequence). For the CDR3, the DNA is TGTGCCAGTAGCCCGGCAGCGGAGAGCTCCTACGAGCAGTACTTC. Encoded protein: CASSPAAESSYEQYF.

This clone was picked up a small number of times. The CDR3 sequence: CASSEDSEDYEQYF. CDR3 bases: TGTGCCAGCAGCGAGGACTCGGAGGACTACGAGCAGTACTTC. The chain is built from TRBV5-4 and TRBJ2-7; weak D call: TRBD2 (5 bases). Looked up from germline, CDR1 is SGHNT and CDR2 is YYREEE (reference sequence). The V end was cut by 4 bases, the J end by 3 bases, with 14 bases between. The CDR3 is 14 amino acids.